This is a list of T cell receptor beta chains from one sample in a study of blood T cell repertoires in COVID-19. The assay was immunoSEQ multiplex PCR, and TCRdb's table has in-frame clones only and misses some. The sample consists of about 260,000 clones, 80% to 90% of them appearing once. Sequencing was done on a sample of peripheral blood. Source of these receptors: a man aged 30-40 years with active or convalescent COVID-19. CDR3s include the opening cysteine and the closing phenylalanine or tryptophan.

>TRBV4-3|TRBJ2-7
CASSQSPGQGYEQYF
>TRBV11-2|TRBJ2-1
CASSGNPGFETYNEQFF
>TRBV2|TRBJ2-1
CASRVDRDFYNEQFF
>TRBV5-4|TRBJ1-1
CASSLDFSGGDSAFF
>TRBV25-1|TRBJ1-1
CASSYRGMNTEAFF
>TRBV24-1|TRBJ2-7
CATTGFRTVYEQYF
>TRBV15|TRBJ2-2
CATSRVAGQDTGELFF
>TRBV10-3|TRBJ2-7
CAIKQQGANEQYF
>TRBV9|TRBJ1-1
CASSGSTGQNTEAFF
>TRBV2|TRBJ2-3
CASSADRGQTDTQYF
>TRBV6-5|TRBJ2-7
CASSYSIQGADEQYF
>TRBV7-9|TRBJ1-2
CASSLGLGAHSYGYTF
>TRBV11-2|TRBJ1-3
CASSLIYPRGPAGNTIYF
>TRBV12-3/TRBV12-4|TRBJ2-5
CASSLRGGKTQYF
>TRBV6-5|TRBJ2-5
CASRTGGQETQYF
>TRBV30|TRBJ1-1
CAWDGYGRDMNTEAFF
>TRBV6-6|TRBJ1-1
CASSSTGGRNTEAFF
>TRBV9|TRBJ1-1
CASSAGGGNTFTEAFF
>TRBV5-5|TRBJ1-2
CASSLLRAGQGSYGYTF
>TRBV7-5|TRBJ2-1
CARSGGPAGDSYNEQFF
>TRBV10-3|TRBJ1-5
CAISGTGDQPQHF
>TRBV30|TRBJ1-1
CAWSVSGPPEAFF
>TRBV27|TRBJ1-3
CASSLDRSSGNTIYF
>TRBV2|TRBJ2-5
CASIRGQGRGETQYF
>TRBV7-8|TRBJ2-1
CASSYTQDSNNEQFF
>TRBV4-1|TRBJ1-1
CASSHGGNTEAFF
>TRBV19|TRBJ1-5
CASSIDSSVYQPQHF
>TRBV5-1|TRBJ1-5
CASSLVGGQPQHF
>TRBV7-9|TRBJ2-7
CASSGPGQGALRLEQYF
>TRBV5-4|TRBJ2-1
CASRQQDSYNEQFF
>TRBV4-1|TRBJ1-4
CASSSFNVGKLFF
>TRBV5-4|TRBJ1-2
CAGATGSGRGYTF
>TRBV24-1|TRBJ2-3
CATSDFTAGGTDTQYF
>TRBV6-5|TRBJ2-7
CASTWRTGGFYEQYF
>TRBV5-1|TRBJ1-2
CASREGTGGSHYGYTF
>TRBV29-1|TRBJ2-1
CSVRKGQGSYNEQFF
>TRBV11-3|TRBJ2-1
CASSPRSGEQFF
>TRBV7-9|TRBJ2-1
CASSTPTSGDYNEQFF
>TRBV5-5|TRBJ1-6
CASSGEGQGNSPLHF
>TRBV6-6|TRBJ2-7
CASSNGQGAHEQYF
>TRBV10-3|TRBJ2-7
CAIRVGQQTYEQYF
>TRBV4-2|TRBJ2-2
CASSQAGERTGELFF